A single sample gave rise to the 25 T cell receptor beta chains below, sequenced in a study of T-cell memory formation after mild COVID-19. TCRdb itself ran the 5' RACE reads through MiXCR, one entry per CDR3 protein. The sample gives approximately 340,000 distinct CDR3 sequences, roughly 13% of which show up once; roughly a fifth is in the top ten. The sample was PBMCs or a T cell subset sorted from them (not recorded which). These receptors came from a man younger than 35 who had mild COVID-19 (a few samples of this study predate the infection). Cell type and time point are not known.

This chain uses TRBV4-2 with TRBJ1-1, with D possibly being TRBD1 (6 bases). The CDR3 runs to 14 residues. The V end was cut by 0 bases, the J end by 7 bases, with 12 bases between. Germline V gene data show CDR1 as LGHNA and CDR2 as YNFKEQ. CDR3 protein: CASSQDHRAGEAFF. The CDR3 region has the DNA TGTGCCAGCAGCCAAGATCACAGGGCTGGTGAAGCTTTCTTT.

A few counts support this clonotype. The chain carries TRBV20-1 and TRBJ2-1, with 7 bases that match TRBD2. The CDR3 covers 17 residues. The J segment lost 5 bases and the V segment lost 0 bases, leaving 13 bases of the junction unmatched. The germline CDR1 and CDR2 sequences are DFQATT and SNEGSKA (reference sequence). The CDR3 sequence: CSARDRAGLSGDNEQFF. The DNA for the CDR3 is TGCAGTGCTAGAGATCGAGCCGGATTGAGCGGGGACAATGAGCAGTTCTTC.

The sample holds a few counts of this clonotype. This chain connects TRBV5-1 to TRBJ2-1; D remains unclear. The V and J ends lost 0 bases and 0 bases respectively, with 13 bases between them. Germline V CDR1 and CDR2: SGHRS, YFSETQ. The CDR3 covers 17 residues. CDR3 nucleotide sequence: TGCGCCAGCAGCTTGGGTTGGAACCTACCCTCCTACAATGAGCAGTTCTTC. Amino acid sequence: CASSLGWNLPSYNEQFF.

The chain recombines TRBV6-6 with TRBJ1-5; TRBD1 matches 8 bases. Germline CDR1 and CDR2: MNHNY and SVGAGI (reference sequence). The CDR3 extends over 14 amino acids. The ends lost 11 bases at V and 7 bases at J; junction bases unmatched: 13. This CDR3 is CAARIAGGGQPQHF. For the CDR3, the DNA is TGTGCCGCACGTATCGCAGGGGGCGGACAGCCCCAGCATTTT.

This clonotype was observed a handful of times. J is TRBJ2-5 and V is TRBV7-2; TRBD1 might be the D (5 bases). Germline CDR1 SGHTA, CDR2 FQGNSA. The CDR3 sequence is 13 residues long. Trimming cost V 6 bases and J 1 base, with 9 bases left between them. The CDR3 loop reads CASSYRSQETQYF. In DNA form, the CDR3 reads TGTGCCAGCAGTTACAGGTCCCAAGAGACCCAGTACTTC.

This clonotype has only a few counts. The rearrangement uses TRBV30 and TRBJ1-1; D not resolved. CDR1 GTSNPN and CDR2 SVGIG come from the germline V gene (reference sequence). Deletions cut 3 bases from V and 3 bases from J, with 17 bases between. CDR3 length: 15 residues. CDR3 residues: CAWSPVTLRDTEAFF. The CDR3 bases are TGTGCCTGGAGCCCCGTGACGTTGCGAGACACTGAAGCTTTCTTT.

The chain links TRBV12-3 or TRBV12-4 to TRBJ2-5; a possible D gene is TRBD2 (5 bases). This CDR3 spans 12 amino acids. Trimming took off 3 bases at V and 10 bases at J, with 12 bases between the two ends. DNA of the CDR3: TGTGCCAGCAGTTTGTCCCGGGGATTCCAGTACTTC. This translates into CASSLSRGFQYF.

The chain combines TRBV12-3 or TRBV12-4 with TRBJ2-5; D is uncertain. V lost 6 bases to trimming and J lost 4 bases, with 6 bases between them. The CDR3 spans 11 residues. CDR3 sequence reads: CASRLRETQYF. The CDR3 DNA reads as TGTGCCAGCAGGCTGAGAGAGACCCAGTACTTC.

This clonotype was seen a handful of times. This rearrangement joins TRBV6-4 to TRBJ2-7; 7 bases map to TRBD2. This CDR3 is built from 13 residues. Germline V gives CDR1 MRHNA, CDR2 SNTAGT. V shed 6 bases, J shed 5 bases, and the junction held 7 bases outside the gene matches. In nucleotides, the CDR3 is TGTGCCAGCAGGGTACTAGCGCGCAACGAGCAGTACGTC. Protein product: CASRVLARNEQYV.

This clonotype appeared a few times. Here the CDR3 reads CASSAGGVAWEKLFF. The DNA for the CDR3 is TGTGCCAGCAGCGCGGGCGGGGTGGCGTGGGAAAAACTGTTTTTT. This chain links TRBV9 with TRBJ1-4; D not resolved. With 3 bases removed from V and 8 bases from J, the gap between germline ends came to 17 bases. The CDR3 loop spans 15 amino acids. Germline V gives CDR1 SGDLS, CDR2 YYNGEE.

In this sample, this clonotype turned up a few times. The CDR3 is CASSQAVGGDYGYTF. The CDR3 bases are TGCGCCAGCAGCCAAGCGGTCGGGGGGGACTATGGCTACACCTTC. V and J are TRBV4-1 and TRBJ1-2; D may be TRBD1 (5 bases). V lost 1 base, J lost 3 bases, and 12 bases lay in between. The CDR3 has 15 residues. In germline, CDR1 is MGHRA, CDR2 YSYEKL.

This clonotype appeared a few times. J is TRBJ2-1 and V is TRBV12-5; 13 bases agree with TRBD2. Germline assignment: CDR1 LGHNT and CDR2 FRNRAP. Trimming took 2 bases from V and 0 from J; bases not matched to a gene: 1. The CDR3 contains 17 residues. In DNA form, the CDR3 reads TGTGCTAGTGGTTTGACTAGCGGGGGGGCCTCCTACAATGAGCAGTTCTTC. Its translation is CASGLTSGGASYNEQFF.

Ten or more counts support this clonotype. The chain is built from TRBV29-1 and TRBJ2-5; TRBD1 aligns across 7 bases. Per germline, CDR1 SQVTM and CDR2 ANQGSEA. With 3 bases clipped from V and 0 bases from J, the junction kept 4 bases outside the gene matches. This CDR3 region has 14 residues. The CDR3 DNA sequence: TGCAGCGTTGAGATGACAGGGCACCAAGAGACCCAGTACTTC. This sequence encodes CSVEMTGHQETQYF.

The chain links TRBV10-3 to TRBJ2-7, with D possibly matching TRBD1 (5 bases). V was cut by 5 bases and J by 3 bases, with 8 bases left in between. The CDR3 sequence is 12 residues long. The germline V gene encodes CDR1 ENHRY and CDR2 SYGVKD. This chain's CDR3 is CAISKDNYEQYF. The CDR3 nucleotides read TGTGCCATCAGTAAGGACAACTACGAGCAGTACTTC.

This rearrangement joins TRBV6-1 to TRBJ2-3, with 11 bases fitting TRBD2. The V and J ends lost 6 bases and 6 bases, in that order; junction bases with no gene match: 11. This CDR3 contains 16 residues. Germline loops: CDR1 MNHNS, CDR2 SASEGT. The CDR3 loop is CASSPLAGAVGDTQYF. CDR3 nucleotide sequence: TGTGCCAGCAGCCCACTAGCGGGGGCGGTAGGGGATACGCAGTATTTT.

V gene TRBV7-8 combines with J gene TRBJ1-1, with D unclear. The CDR3 totals 14 residues. Germline V gives CDR1 SGHVS, CDR2 FQNEAQ. V was clipped by 7 bases and J by 1 base, with 13 bases between them. CDR3: CASTRSRRNTEAFF. CDR3 nucleotides: TGTGCCAGCACCAGGTCCCGGAGGAACACTGAAGCTTTCTTT.

This clonotype was counted ten times or more. The rearrangement links TRBV7-2 to TRBJ2-3, with 9 positions matching TRBD2. V lost 1 base and J lost 3; bases outside the gene matches: 5. Per germline, CDR1 SGHTA and CDR2 FQGNSA. This CDR3 region has 16 residues. CDR3 loop: CASSLVAGGMTDTQYF. Written as DNA, the CDR3 is TGTGCCAGCAGCTTAGTTGCGGGGGGGATGACAGATACGCAGTATTTT.

The chain is built from TRBV12-3 or TRBV12-4 and TRBJ1-5; D not certain. V gave up 6 bases and J gave up 9 bases, with 12 bases separating them. The CDR3 is made up of 12 amino acids. The CDR3 reads CASRTNEGPQHF. The CDR3 nucleotides are TGTGCCAGCAGGACAAATGAGGGGCCCCAGCATTTT.

The genes are TRBV4-2 and TRBJ2-3; D assignment may be TRBD1 or TRBD2 (6 bases each). The CDR3 spans 14 residues. V was clipped by 0 bases and J by 4 bases, with 8 bases between them. CDR1 is LGHNA, CDR2 YNFKEQ, per germline. The CDR3: CASSQDGGPDTQYF. Here the CDR3 DNA reads TGTGCCAGCAGCCAAGATGGGGGGCCAGATACGCAGTATTTT.

This clonotype has just a few counts. The V gene is TRBV9, the J gene TRBJ1-2; D gene unclear. Trimming took off 2 bases at V and 0 bases at J, with 11 bases between the two ends. This CDR3 has 15 amino acids. Germline V CDR1 and CDR2: SGDLS, YYNGEE. The CDR3 DNA sequence: TGTGCCAGCAGCGTGGACGGTCGAGCTAACTATGGCTACACCTTC. Translated: CASSVDGRANYGYTF.

Only a few counts were recorded for this clonotype. The rearrangement joins TRBV3-1 to TRBJ2-7, with 8 bases matching TRBD1. The CDR3 totals 14 residues. After removal of 4 bases from V and 4 bases from J, the junction contained 6 bases not matched to a gene. Germline CDR1 LGHDT, CDR2 YNNKEL (reference sequence). CDR3 in DNA: TGTGCCAGCAGCCGGGGACAGGAGGTTTACGAGCAGTACTTC. Its translation is CASSRGQEVYEQYF.

This chain links TRBV28 with TRBJ2-3; D is unclear. Germline assignment: CDR1 MDHEN and CDR2 SYDVKM. V lost 4 bases to trimming and J lost 6 bases, with 14 bases between them. The CDR3 extends over 14 amino acids. The DNA for the CDR3 is TGTGCCAGCAGTTCCCCCAGTACCTTGGATACGCAGTATTTT. Translated, it gives CASSSPSTLDTQYF.

This clonotype was counted a few times. The CDR3, as DNA: TGCGCCAGCACCGGACAGGGCCCAGAGACCCAGTACTTC. This gives the protein CASTGQGPETQYF. V gene TRBV23-1 combines with J gene TRBJ2-5, with TRBD1 identical over 8 bases. TRBV23-1 is treated as an ORF (open reading frame) with a function not yet certain. The CDR3 is 13 amino acids. Trimming at V came to 7 bases and at J to 4 bases, leaving 5 bases not matched to a gene.

The table lists this clonotype with a few counts. The CDR3 coding sequence is TGTGCCAGCAGCCCTGGGACAGGAAGAAATCAGCCCCAGCATTTT. This translates into CASSPGTGRNQPQHF. The chain employs TRBV9 and TRBJ1-5; 8 bases are a match to TRBD1. Germline trimming cut 4 bases from V and 4 bases from J; bases unmatched to any gene: 7. This CDR3 region has 15 residues. Germline V gene sequence: CDR1 SGDLS, CDR2 YYNGEE.

This clonotype was seen repeatedly, ten times or more. This rearrangement joins TRBV12-3 or TRBV12-4 to TRBJ1-2, with no clear D. The CDR3 runs to 13 residues. Trimming took 6 bases from V and 4 from J, leaving 12 bases between them. The CDR3 DNA follows: TGTGCCAGCAGCTTGGTGGGTAGCTATGGCTACACCTTC. Translated, it gives CASSLVGSYGYTF.